These T cell receptor beta chains were read from a single sample in a study of pediatric ulcerative colitis. Assay used: immunoSEQ multiplex PCR; TCRdb lists only in-frame clones, some missing. The profile covers tens of thousands of clones, with about 86% appearing a single time and roughly 3% taken by the ten largest. Input material: blood. These receptors came from a boy younger than 18 with severe ulcerative colitis. CDR3s include the opening cysteine and the closing phenylalanine or tryptophan. The order of the fields is D gene, clone size, V gene, J gene, CDR3 protein, CDR3 DNA. A D gene is named only where the DNA matches it firmly. Rows give clone size only sometimes, using once, few, many, or a class for an expanded clone.

D gene: TRBD1
clone size: .
V gene: TRBV5-8
J gene: TRBJ2-7
CDR3 protein: CASSRQTGPYEQYF
CDR3 DNA: TGTGCCAGCAGCCGCCAGACAGGGCCCTACGAGCAGTACTTC

D gene: TRBD2
clone size: .
V gene: TRBV6-1
J gene: TRBJ2-3
CDR3 protein: CASSPSGPTDTQYF
CDR3 DNA: TGTGCCAGCAGCCCTAGCGGGCCCACAGATACGCAGTATTTT

D gene: .
clone size: .
V gene: TRBV7-2
J gene: TRBJ2-1
CDR3 protein: CASSRTDYSYNEQFF
CDR3 DNA: TGTGCCAGCAGCCGGACCGACTACTCCTACAATGAGCAGTTCTTC

D gene: .
clone size: .
V gene: TRBV18
J gene: TRBJ1-1
CDR3 protein: CASLSLNGMNTEAFF
CDR3 DNA: TGTGCCAGTTTGAGTTTGAACGGGATGAACACTGAAGCTTTCTTT

D gene: .
clone size: .
V gene: TRBV6-5
J gene: TRBJ1-2
CDR3 protein: CASKRPGARYGYTF
CDR3 DNA: TGTGCCAGCAAGAGACCAGGGGCGAGGTATGGCTACACCTTC

D gene: TRBD2
clone size: .
V gene: TRBV10-2
J gene: TRBJ2-5
CDR3 protein: CASSGTSGRAETQYF
CDR3 DNA: TGCGCCAGCAGTGGGACTAGCGGGAGGGCAGAGACCCAGTACTTC

D gene: .
clone size: .
V gene: TRBV2
J gene: TRBJ1-2
CDR3 protein: CASSGGGGMWTLNYGYTF
CDR3 DNA: TGTGCCAGCAGCGGAGGGGGGGGTATGTGGACCCTTAACTATGGCTACACCTTC

D gene: .
clone size: .
V gene: TRBV2
J gene: TRBJ1-1
CDR3 protein: CASSEGGTGKREAFF
CDR3 DNA: TGTGCCAGCAGTGAAGGGGGTACAGGGAAGCGGGAAGCTTTCTTT

D gene: TRBD2
clone size: .
V gene: TRBV29-1
J gene: TRBJ2-7
CDR3 protein: CSVEGPGGPGEQYF
CDR3 DNA: TGCAGCGTTGAAGGGCCGGGAGGGCCTGGCGAGCAGTACTTC

D gene: TRBD1
clone size: .
V gene: TRBV19
J gene: TRBJ2-7
CDR3 protein: CASSIGGQGAYEQYF
CDR3 DNA: TGTGCCAGTAGTATAGGGGGACAGGGGGCCTACGAGCAGTACTTC

D gene: .
clone size: .
V gene: TRBV18
J gene: TRBJ1-1
CDR3 protein: CASSPAGDPTEAFF
CDR3 DNA: TGTGCCAGCTCCCCCGCGGGGGACCCCACTGAAGCTTTCTTT

D gene: .
clone size: .
V gene: TRBV6-4
J gene: TRBJ2-7
CDR3 protein: CASSDRGSINEQYF
CDR3 DNA: TGTGCCAGCAGTGACAGGGGATCGATCAACGAGCAGTACTTC

D gene: .
clone size: few
V gene: TRBV6-4
J gene: TRBJ2-1
CDR3 protein: CASSPTWGNEQFF
CDR3 DNA: TGTGCCAGCAGCCCAACTTGGGGCAATGAGCAGTTCTTC

D gene: .
clone size: .
V gene: TRBV25-1
J gene: TRBJ2-7
CDR3 protein: CASSEYETVGTGAYEQYF
CDR3 DNA: TGTGCCAGCAGTGAATACGAAACGGTCGGGACGGGAGCCTACGAGCAGTACTTC

D gene: .
clone size: .
V gene: TRBV6-1
J gene: TRBJ2-2
CDR3 protein: CASSRDLNTGELFF
CDR3 DNA: TGTGCCAGCAGCCGGGACCTGAACACCGGGGAGCTGTTTTTT

D gene: .
clone size: .
V gene: TRBV11-3
J gene: TRBJ2-2
CDR3 protein: CASSLRSPIAGELFF
CDR3 DNA: TGTGCCAGCAGCTTAAGGTCCCCAATCGCCGGGGAGCTGTTTTTT

D gene: TRBD2
clone size: once
V gene: TRBV30
J gene: TRBJ2-1
CDR3 protein: CACRTSGDVNEQFF
CDR3 DNA: TGTGCCTGCCGAACTAGCGGGGATGTAAATGAGCAGTTCTTC

D gene: TRBD1
clone size: .
V gene: TRBV29-1
J gene: TRBJ2-7
CDR3 protein: CSVKDRYSYEQYF
CDR3 DNA: TGCAGCGTTAAGGACAGGTACTCCTACGAGCAGTACTTC

D gene: TRBD1
clone size: .
V gene: TRBV5-4
J gene: TRBJ2-1
CDR3 protein: CASSHRGQYEQFF
CDR3 DNA: TGTGCCAGCAGCCACAGGGGGCAATATGAGCAGTTCTTC

D gene: .
clone size: .
V gene: TRBV7-9
J gene: TRBJ1-2
CDR3 protein: CASSREYGYTF
CDR3 DNA: TGTGCCAGCAGCCGGGAGTATGGCTACACCTTC

D gene: .
clone size: .
V gene: TRBV14
J gene: TRBJ1-1
CDR3 protein: CASSQVASDEAFF
CDR3 DNA: TGTGCCAGCAGCCAAGTTGCCAGCGATGAAGCTTTCTTT

D gene: TRBD1
clone size: .
V gene: TRBV7-6
J gene: TRBJ2-1
CDR3 protein: CASSRKGGYRGSYQDNEQFF
CDR3 DNA: TGTGCCAGCAGCAGAAAGGGCGGGTACAGGGGCTCCTATCAGGACAATGAGCAGTTCTTC

D gene: .
clone size: .
V gene: TRBV20-1
J gene: TRBJ2-1
CDR3 protein: CSAAYNEQFF
CDR3 DNA: TGCAGTGCGGCTTACAATGAGCAGTTCTTC

D gene: .
clone size: .
V gene: TRBV7-9
J gene: TRBJ2-1
CDR3 protein: CASSPVRGFNEQFF
CDR3 DNA: TGTGCCAGCAGCCCGGTTCGGGGTTTCAATGAGCAGTTCTTC

D gene: TRBD1
clone size: .
V gene: TRBV27
J gene: TRBJ1-2
CDR3 protein: CASSPSSDRGGGYTF
CDR3 DNA: TGTGCCAGCAGTCCCAGCTCGGACAGGGGAGGTGGCTACACCTTC

D gene: .
clone size: .
V gene: TRBV11-2
J gene: TRBJ1-4
CDR3 protein: CASSIPWGATNEKLFF
CDR3 DNA: TGTGCCAGCAGCATCCCCTGGGGGGCAACTAATGAAAAACTGTTTTTT

D gene: TRBD2
clone size: .
V gene: TRBV27
J gene: TRBJ2-7
CDR3 protein: CASSFSGNRAYEQYF
CDR3 DNA: TGTGCCAGCAGTTTTAGCGGGAACCGCGCCTACGAGCAGTACTTC

D gene: .
clone size: once
V gene: TRBV10-3
J gene: TRBJ1-2
CDR3 protein: CAISESWANYGYTF
CDR3 DNA: TGTGCCATCAGTGAGTCATGGGCCAACTATGGCTACACCTTC

D gene: TRBD1
clone size: .
V gene: TRBV28
J gene: TRBJ1-5
CDR3 protein: CASSGTGGAKPQHF
CDR3 DNA: TGTGCCAGCAGTGGGACAGGGGGCGCTAAGCCCCAGCATTTT

D gene: TRBD2
clone size: .
V gene: TRBV29-1
J gene: TRBJ2-3
CDR3 protein: CSVPGGAGDTDTQYF
CDR3 DNA: TGCAGCGTGCCCGGGGGAGCGGGGGACACAGATACGCAGTATTTT

D gene: TRBD2
clone size: .
V gene: TRBV5-4
J gene: TRBJ2-5
CDR3 protein: CASSPTSGSETQYF
CDR3 DNA: TGTGCCAGCAGCCCGACTAGCGGGTCAGAGACCCAGTACTTC

D gene: .
clone size: few
V gene: TRBV7-8
J gene: TRBJ1-5
CDR3 protein: CASSFWPQHF
CDR3 DNA: TGTGCCAGCAGCTTCTGGCCCCAGCATTTT

D gene: .
clone size: .
V gene: TRBV5-1
J gene: TRBJ2-1
CDR3 protein: CASSQAVEYNEQFF
CDR3 DNA: TGCGCCAGCAGCCAAGCGGTAGAATACAATGAGCAGTTCTTC

D gene: .
clone size: .
V gene: TRBV7-9
J gene: TRBJ1-1
CDR3 protein: CASSFIGLGLSNNEAFF
CDR3 DNA: TGTGCCAGCAGCTTTATAGGACTTGGTCTGTCCAACAATGAAGCTTTCTTT

D gene: TRBD1
clone size: .
V gene: TRBV2
J gene: TRBJ2-7
CDR3 protein: CASSDDRAAVYEQYF
CDR3 DNA: TGTGCCAGCAGTGACGACAGGGCGGCGGTCTACGAGCAGTACTTC

D gene: .
clone size: .
V gene: TRBV7-9
J gene: TRBJ2-7
CDR3 protein: CASSASASSYEQYF
CDR3 DNA: TGTGCCAGCAGCGCAAGCGCTAGCTCCTACGAGCAGTACTTC

D gene: .
clone size: .
V gene: TRBV18
J gene: TRBJ2-1
CDR3 protein: CASSDLGNEQFF
CDR3 DNA: TGTGCCAGCTCAGACCTCGGGAATGAGCAGTTCTTC

D gene: .
clone size: .
V gene: TRBV21-1
J gene: TRBJ2-3
CDR3 protein: CASSNPLDHTDTQYF
CDR3 DNA: TGTGCCAGCAGCAACCCTCTCGATCACACAGATACGCAGTATTTT

D gene: TRBD2
clone size: .
V gene: TRBV9
J gene: TRBJ2-3
CDR3 protein: CASSLEGGGTDTQYF
CDR3 DNA: TGTGCCAGCAGCCTGGAGGGAGGGGGCACAGATACGCAGTATTTT

D gene: TRBD1
clone size: .
V gene: TRBV7-9
J gene: TRBJ1-1
CDR3 protein: CASGGDSLLNTEAFF
CDR3 DNA: TGTGCCAGCGGGGGGGACAGCCTTTTAAACACTGAAGCTTTCTTT

D gene: TRBD2
clone size: .
V gene: TRBV11-3
J gene: TRBJ2-7
CDR3 protein: CASSLWVWASGFTYEQYF
CDR3 DNA: TGTGCCAGCAGCTTATGGGTCTGGGCTAGCGGTTTCACCTACGAGCAGTACTTC

D gene: TRBD1
clone size: few
V gene: TRBV6-4
J gene: TRBJ2-6
CDR3 protein: CASSGTGGSGANVLTF
CDR3 DNA: TGTGCCAGCAGTGGGACAGGGGGCTCTGGGGCCAACGTCCTGACTTTC

D gene: TRBD1
clone size: .
V gene: TRBV14
J gene: TRBJ1-2
CDR3 protein: CASSQGTGTIYGYTF
CDR3 DNA: TGTGCCAGCAGCCAGGGGACAGGGACCATCTATGGCTACACCTTC

D gene: .
clone size: .
V gene: TRBV11-2
J gene: TRBJ1-3
CDR3 protein: CASSLSATGNTIYF
CDR3 DNA: TGTGCCAGCAGCTTGTCGGCTACTGGAAACACCATATATTTT

D gene: .
clone size: once
V gene: TRBV19
J gene: TRBJ2-5
CDR3 protein: CASSIDLVAVMQGSGQETQYF
CDR3 DNA: TGTGCCAGTAGTATAGATCTTGTGGCGGTAATGCAAGGGTCAGGACAAGAGACCCAGTACTTC

D gene: TRBD1
clone size: .
V gene: TRBV6-6
J gene: TRBJ1-4
CDR3 protein: CASSQTGGREKLFF
CDR3 DNA: TGTGCCAGCAGTCAAACAGGGGGAAGGGAAAAACTGTTTTTT

D gene: .
clone size: .
V gene: TRBV16
J gene: TRBJ2-7
CDR3 protein: CASSQYQDTAYEQYF
CDR3 DNA: TGTGCCAGCAGCCAATATCAGGACACCGCTTACGAGCAGTACTTC

D gene: .
clone size: .
V gene: TRBV15
J gene: TRBJ2-1
CDR3 protein: CATSIAGTDNEQFF
CDR3 DNA: TGTGCCACCTCTATCGCGGGAACGGACAATGAGCAGTTCTTC

D gene: TRBD2
clone size: .
V gene: TRBV15
J gene: TRBJ2-3
CDR3 protein: CATSRDPLAGGTTDTQYF
CDR3 DNA: TGTGCCACCAGCAGAGATCCGCTAGCGGGAGGGACCACAGATACGCAGTATTTT

D gene: .
clone size: .
V gene: TRBV7-7
J gene: TRBJ2-5
CDR3 protein: CASSLWQRETQYF
CDR3 DNA: TGTGCTAGCAGCTTGTGGCAAAGGGAGACCCAGTACTTC

D gene: .
clone size: .
V gene: TRBV7-2
J gene: TRBJ1-1
CDR3 protein: CASSLGGLGTEAFF
CDR3 DNA: TGTGCCAGCAGCTTAGGGGGTTTGGGCACTGAAGCTTTCTTT

D gene: .
clone size: .
V gene: TRBV29-1
J gene: TRBJ2-1
CDR3 protein: CSVVVPGPNSYNEQFF
CDR3 DNA: TGCAGCGTTGTGGTCCCGGGTCCAAACTCCTACAATGAGCAGTTCTTC

D gene: TRBD1
clone size: few
V gene: TRBV7-7
J gene: TRBJ2-2
CDR3 protein: CASSSRTGTGELFF
CDR3 DNA: TGTGCTAGCAGCTCGCGGACAGGGACGGGGGAGCTGTTTTTT

D gene: TRBD1
clone size: .
V gene: TRBV29-1
J gene: TRBJ1-5
CDR3 protein: CSVELGGDRDSNQPQHF
CDR3 DNA: TGCAGCGTTGAACTGGGTGGTGACAGGGATAGCAATCAGCCCCAGCATTTT

D gene: TRBD1
clone size: .
V gene: TRBV13
J gene: TRBJ2-1
CDR3 protein: CASSEGQGIREQFF
CDR3 DNA: TGTGCCAGCAGCGAAGGACAGGGAATCAGGGAGCAGTTCTTC

D gene: TRBD2
clone size: few
V gene: TRBV10-3
J gene: TRBJ2-3
CDR3 protein: CAISGLGLAGGPDTQYF
CDR3 DNA: TGTGCCATCAGTGGGCTCGGACTAGCGGGAGGACCGGATACGCAGTATTTT

D gene: .
clone size: .
V gene: TRBV12-5
J gene: TRBJ1-3
CDR3 protein: CASGSGHTSGNTIYF
CDR3 DNA: TGTGCTAGTGGCTCGGGACACACCTCTGGAAACACCATATATTTT